This T cell receptor (beta chain) was sequenced for a study of cytomegalovirus exposure and HLA in healthy donors. PCR amplification relied on 60 Vbeta primers (plus 13 Jbeta primers). Sequencing used immunoSEQ multiplex PCR; TCRdb keeps in-frame clones, though not all of them. This sample yields roughly 140,000 clones, of which more than 70% are seen a single time; more than 4.5% belongs to the top ten. The receptor's source is a woman in her forties or fifties in good health and CMV-seronegative. Input material: PBMCs.

In DNA, the CDR3 is TGTGCCAGCAGCCAAGATCTGGGTAGCGGGGTTTACAATGAGCAGTTCTTC. Its protein is CASSQDLGSGVYNEQFF. The rearrangement links TRBV14 to TRBJ2-1, with 8 bases fitting TRBD2. V shed 0 bases and J 4 bases; nucleotides not matched to a gene: 8. Per germline, CDR1 SGHDN and CDR2 FVKESK. This CDR3 comprises 17 residues.